Listed below are T cell receptor beta chains from one sample, sequenced in a study of graft-versus-host responses after intestinal transplantation. The protocol was immunoSEQ multiplex PCR, while the TCRdb copy is restricted to in-frame clones and leaves out a portion. This sample has approximately 82,000 clones, with 91% found just once. These TCRs' antigens remain unknown. Sequenced material: unstimulated CD4+ T cells sorted from spleen or lymph node cells, taken before intestinal transplant. Source of these receptors: a human donor who received an intestinal transplant. CDR3s include the opening cysteine and the closing phenylalanine or tryptophan.

V gene	J gene	CDR3 protein
TRBV7-8	TRBJ1-3	CASSLRDRGRFDGNTIYF
TRBV4-3	TRBJ2-7	CASSQGAGAAYEQYF
TRBV18	TRBJ1-2	CASSAGPEGYTF
TRBV30	TRBJ1-4	CAWSRGEKLFF
TRBV7-9	TRBJ2-7	CASSRTGSYEQYF
TRBV5-1	TRBJ2-3	CASSLALAGGTDTQYF
TRBV12-2	TRBJ1-1	CASRLKQAGPTEAFF
TRBV7-9	TRBJ1-2	CASSTPGGRANYGYTF
TRBV9	TRBJ2-3	CASSVVSGGADTQYF
TRBV6-6	TRBJ1-1	CASRPTGSTEAFF
TRBV7-2	TRBJ1-2	CASSLAGGNYGYTF
TRBV15	TRBJ1-2	CATSRDFTEYGYTF
TRBV29-1	TRBJ2-2	CSATKTGNTGELFF
TRBV7-9	TRBJ1-2	CASSLAVSGTGFSYTF
TRBV7-2	TRBJ2-7	CASGRQGSYEQYF
TRBV2	TRBJ1-4	CASTGPSGRGNEKLFF
TRBV6-6	TRBJ1-2	CASSYSQGYGYTF
TRBV4-3	TRBJ1-2	CASSQDNVSPNYGYTF
TRBV19	TRBJ2-3	CASSKRTSGGRTDTQYF
TRBV19	TRBJ1-6	CASSPTLQGSSYNSPLHF
TRBV4-3	TRBJ1-2	CASSQEDRSGGYTF
TRBV11-3	TRBJ2-3	CASSLFIRLAGGPSTDTQYF
TRBV7-9	TRBJ1-6	CASSPGQSKGPLHF
TRBV7-9	TRBJ1-1	CASSDLDRGRNTEAFF
TRBV7-2	TRBJ1-1	CASSLPRTEAFF
TRBV30	TRBJ2-7	CASTHFQTGPAYEQYF
TRBV4-2	TRBJ2-1	CASSRRTSGGPSSYNEQFF
TRBV18	TRBJ2-7	CASSPPGQPSYEQYF
TRBV5-1	TRBJ1-2	CASRGGGANYGYTF
TRBV29-1	TRBJ2-1	CSVEDQLADYNEQFF
TRBV30	TRBJ1-1	CAWGRGSTEAFF
TRBV4-3	TRBJ1-1	CASSQAFRGATEAFF
TRBV7-9	TRBJ1-1	CASSTWTGGGTEAFF
TRBV7-2	TRBJ2-5	CASSGGGAGETQYF
TRBV28	TRBJ1-6	CATQRQGWDSPLHF
TRBV11-2	TRBJ1-6	CASVQGYNSPLHF
TRBV9	TRBJ1-1	CASSVGGMNTEAFF
TRBV30	TRBJ1-6	CAWSSEVYNSPLHF
TRBV30	TRBJ1-4	CAWSGAGTPNEKLFF
TRBV6-5	TRBJ1-3	CASSQGAGGNTIYF
TRBV6-5	TRBJ2-7	CASSPPGLPYEQYF
TRBV9	TRBJ1-2	CASSLRLGGEHGYTF
TRBV27	TRBJ2-7	CASSPDNSYEQYF
TRBV9	TRBJ1-5	CASSVGQGADQPQHF
TRBV12-2	TRBJ2-7	CASRHEHYEQYF
TRBV2	TRBJ2-7	CASSDSGEQYF
TRBV7-2	TRBJ2-7	CASSLRTGTGGYEQYF
TRBV9	TRBJ1-2	CASSPGQPIYGYTF
TRBV30	TRBJ2-5	CAWSLYRKETQYF
TRBV2	TRBJ2-3	CASSEGPRGTDTQYF
TRBV5-4	TRBJ2-7	CASSQQGSLFYEQYF
TRBV7-2	TRBJ1-2	CASSPGTVTIGYTF
TRBV7-2	TRBJ1-1	CASSVVSNTEAFF
TRBV18	TRBJ1-2	CASSQGANYGYTF